Shown below are 9 T cell receptor beta chains from a single sample sequenced in a study of radiotherapy plus CTLA-4 blockade in lung cancer (dated by TCRdb to 2016 to 2019). The method behind the library was the immunoSEQ multiplex PCR assay. TCRdb mirrors the immuneACCESS table, restricted to in-frame sequences. Some clones are absent from its copies; in checked studies, under half trace to an unresolved V gene, and the reason for the others is unknown. In this sample the table shows approximately 97,000 clones, about four fifths of which occur a single time. The top ten constitute around 0.79% of the sample. The sequencing here drew on peripheral blood, taken from a patient treated with radiotherapy plus ipilimumab. These receptors all come from a human donor with non-small cell lung cancer who had stable disease on radiotherapy plus ipilimumab.

The V gene is TRBV5-1, the J gene TRBJ2-1; 10 bases are a match to TRBD2. The germline V gene has CDR1 SGHRS and CDR2 YFSETQ. CDR3 size: 16 residues. The J segment lost 8 bases and the V segment lost 4 bases, leaving 12 bases of the junction unmatched. CDR3 residues: CASSLPKAGGRDEQFF. The DNA for the CDR3 is TGCGCCAGCAGCCTCCCTAAAGCGGGAGGGAGGGATGAGCAGTTCTTC.

The J gene is TRBJ2-5, the V gene TRBV7-9; 11 positions agree with TRBD1. The CDR3 is 16 amino acids. V shed 5 bases, J shed 2 bases, and the junction held 7 bases outside the gene matches. CDR1 SEHNR and CDR2 FQNEAQ come from the germline V gene (reference sequence). For the CDR3, the DNA is TGTGCCAGCAGCCATCGGACAGGGGGCCTTCAAGAGACCCAGTACTTC. Translating it yields CASSHRTGGLQETQYF.

The CDR3 DNA sequence: TGTGCCAGCTCACCCTGGGAGGCATTAACACAAGAGACCCAGTACTTC. Translated: CASSPWEALTQETQYF. The rearrangement links TRBV18 to TRBJ2-5; D is possibly TRBD2 (6 bases). The V gene lost 3 bases and the J gene lost 2 bases, with 16 bases spanning the gap. CDR3 length: 16 amino acids. CDR1 and CDR2 (germline): KGHSH, LQKENI.

This clone was counted between two and nine times. Other DNA variants within this sample encode the same CDR3. This chain links TRBV11-2 with TRBJ1-1, with D unclear. With 4 bases removed from V and 5 bases from J, the gap between germline ends came to 8 bases. The CDR3 runs 12 residues. Looked up from germline, CDR1 is SGHAT and CDR2 is FQNNGV. CDR3 sequence reads: CASSSGRTEAFF. In DNA form, the CDR3 reads TGTGCCAGCAGCTCTGGGAGGACTGAAGCTTTCTTT. Looking up the rest from reference TRBV11-2 and TRBJ1-1 gives the full variable domain: EAGVAQSPRYKIIEKRQSVAFWCNPISGHATLYWYQQILGQGPKLLIQFQNNGVVDDSQLPKDRFSAERLKGVDSTLKIQPAKLEDSAVYLCASSSGRTEAFFGQGTRLTVV.

J is TRBJ1-2 and V is TRBV6-5; 8 positions match TRBD1. Germline CDR1 reads MNHEY; CDR2 reads SVGAGI. With V trimmed by 8 bases and J by 7 bases, 9 bases remained unmatched. This CDR3 region has 13 residues. CDR3 DNA: TGTGCCAGCCGGGAGGACAGGGCGGGTGGCTACACCTTC. Its translation: CASREDRAGGYTF.

This sequence joins TRBV7-8 and TRBJ2-7; TRBD1 matches 11 bases. J was trimmed by 3 bases and V by 4 bases; bases with no gene match: 8. Germline V gene sequence: CDR1 SGHVS, CDR2 FQNEAQ. The CDR3 sequence is 16 residues long. CDR3 in DNA: TGTGCCAGCAGCTCATACCCCGGGACAGGGGGCTACGAGCAGTACTTC. Its translation: CASSSYPGTGGYEQYF.

The chain joins TRBV19 to TRBJ1-5; a possible D gene is TRBD1 (5 bases). The CDR3 runs 13 residues. V was clipped by 5 bases and J by 8 bases, with 13 bases between them. Germline CDR1 and CDR2: LNHDA and SQIVND (reference sequence). CDR3 DNA sequence: TGTGCCAGTAGTGGGACTGCAATCGAGCCCCAGCATTTT. Protein product: CASSGTAIEPQHF.

The rearrangement links TRBV7-2 to TRBJ2-2, with 9 bases lining up with TRBD2. CDR3 size: 15 residues. Per the germline V gene, CDR1 is SGHTA and CDR2 is FQGNSA. The junction had 5 bases not matched to a gene; V was cut back by 3 bases and J by 6 bases. CDR3 loop: CASSFSRGGAGELFF. CDR3 DNA sequence: TGTGCCAGCAGCTTCTCCCGCGGGGGGGCCGGGGAGCTGTTTTTT.

The chain recombines TRBV7-9 with TRBJ1-1; possibly TRBD1 for D (5 bases). From germline, CDR1 is SEHNR and CDR2 FQNEAQ (reference sequence). The CDR3 has 14 amino acids. Trimming took 8 bases from V and 1 from J, leaving 14 bases between them. CDR3 coding DNA: TGTGCCAGCTCTTTGGGGGTACCGAACACTGAAGCTTTCTTT. Protein product: CASSLGVPNTEAFF.